The 18 T cell receptor beta chains given below trace back to one sample, sequenced in a study of Graves' ophthalmopathy and Graves' hyperthyroidism (dated by TCRdb to 2016 to 2019). The data were produced on an Illumina HiSeq 2000. TCR beta CDR3 regions were amplified from RNA transcripts for repertoire sequencing. The first round was an RT-PCR using HTBI primers with the Qiagen OneStep RT-PCR kit, and this first round was followed by a second-round multiplex PCR, then size selection and purification. Clones were called with MiXCR by TCRdb after fastp trimmed the public reads at Q25, and only in-frame beta chains were retained. CDR3 protein sequences are deduplicated, and each keeps its most common genes and DNA. The sample contains hundreds of thousands of distinct CDR3 sequences, approximately 21% of them found a single time. The ten most abundant clones make up around 7% of the sample. Sequenced input: peripheral blood. The receptor source for this set is a woman aged 18-29 years with stable Graves' hyperthyroidism. Some clones in this sample may be carry-over from other donors' samples. Donor details come from another sample of the same person, matched by shared clones.

The table lists this clonotype with a few counts. This sequence joins TRBV4-1 and TRBJ1-2; the match to TRBD1 covers 7 bases. V lost 2 bases to trimming and J lost 1 base; unmatched junction nucleotides: 7. Germline V gives CDR1 MGHRA, CDR2 YSYEKL. The length of the CDR3 is 16 residues. The DNA of the CDR3 is TGCGCCAGCAGCCAATACGGGACAGCCAGTAACTATGGCTACACCTTC. This translates into CASSQYGTASNYGYTF.

This clonotype was observed at least ten times. This rearrangement joins TRBV6-1 to TRBJ1-1, with 7 nucleotides matching TRBD1. After removal of 7 bases from V and 10 bases from J, the junction contained 15 bases not matched to a gene. The germline V gene has CDR1 MNHNS and CDR2 SASEGT. The CDR3 is 14 amino acids. CDR3 protein: CASTPDRTVGAAFF. The DNA for the CDR3 is TGTGCCAGCACCCCGGACAGGACAGTCGGGGCAGCTTTCTTT.

This clonotype was detected ten times or more. This chain uses TRBV19 with TRBJ1-2, with a possible D match to TRBD1 (6 bases). The CDR3 length is 15 residues. Germline V gene lookup returns CDR1 LNHDA and CDR2 SQIVND (reference sequence). Trimming took 5 bases from V and 3 from J, leaving 16 bases between them. CDR3 nucleotides: TGTGCCAGTAGTTCCGGACAGTTCGGGTACTATGGCTACACCTTC. Protein product: CASSSGQFGYYGYTF.

In its sample, this clonotype was seen many times. V gene TRBV12-3 or TRBV12-4 combines with J gene TRBJ2-7; a possible D gene is TRBD1 (5 bases). V shed 1 base and J shed 2 bases, with 15 bases lying between them. The CDR3 length is 16 residues. Written as DNA, the CDR3 is TGTGCCAGCAGTTTAGGGGTGACAGACCTGACCTACGAGCAGTACTTC. Protein: CASSLGVTDLTYEQYF.

This clonotype was detected many times. The J gene is TRBJ1-2, the V gene TRBV7-9, with D maybe TRBD1 (5 bases). CDR3 length: 12 amino acids. The V and J ends lost 0 bases and 8 bases respectively, with 7 bases between them. Germline loops: CDR1 SEHNR, CDR2 FQNEAQ (reference sequence). CDR3 sequence reads: CASSLAGEGYTF. In DNA form, the CDR3 reads TGTGCCAGCAGCTTAGCAGGGGAAGGCTACACCTTC.

This clonotype was observed a handful of times. V is TRBV12-3 or TRBV12-4 and J is TRBJ2-7; D gene uncertain. The V end lost 4 bases, the J end lost 6 bases, and 10 bases lay between the germline ends. CDR3 length: 12 residues. Here the CDR3 reads CASSWKPGEQYF. The CDR3 DNA is TGTGCCAGCAGTTGGAAGCCCGGCGAGCAGTACTTC.

This clonotype has at least ten counts. The rearrangement links TRBV29-1 to TRBJ2-2; D is undetermined. Trimming left V 7 bases short and J 5 bases short, with 20 bases between. CDR1 is SQVTM and CDR2 is ANQGSEA in the germline V gene. CDR3 length: 15 residues. This CDR3 reads CSGTDTPGGTGELFF. Here the CDR3 DNA reads TGCAGCGGCACTGACACCCCCGGTGGGACCGGGGAGCTGTTTTTT.

This clonotype was seen at least ten times. The V gene is TRBV12-3 or TRBV12-4, the J gene TRBJ1-2, with D tentatively TRBD1 (6 bases). CDR3 length: 14 residues. V lost 6 bases and J lost 7, with 18 bases in between. The CDR3 protein is CASSPAGRGAGYTF. In DNA, the CDR3 is TGTGCCAGCAGCCCCGCTGGGCGGGGGGCTGGCTACACCTTC.

This clonotype was counted between two and nine times. The chain carries TRBV20-1 and TRBJ2-7; no clear D. V lost 6 bases and J 2 bases, leaving 17 bases between the germline ends. This CDR3 has 14 residues. Germline V CDR1 and CDR2: DFQATT, SNEGSKA (reference sequence). The CDR3 bases are TGCAGTGCCGATCGGGCGCGGATTCCCTACGAGCAGTACTTC. It encodes CSADRARIPYEQYF.

The chain uses TRBV12-3 or TRBV12-4 and TRBJ1-2, with TRBD1 matching over 10 bases. There are 15 residues in the CDR3. With V trimmed by 6 bases and J by 1 base, 5 bases remained unmatched. The DNA for the CDR3 is TGTGCCAGCAGGGCGGGACAGGGGAGTAACTATGGCTACACCTTC. The encoded protein is CASRAGQGSNYGYTF.

This clonotype was counted many times. This sequence joins TRBV5-6 and TRBJ1-2; 7 nucleotides line up with TRBD1. The V gene end was trimmed by 4 bases and the J gene end by 3 bases; junction bases not matched to a gene: 12. The length of the CDR3 is 16 residues. The germline V gene has CDR1 SGHDT and CDR2 YYEEEE. CDR3 region: CASSPALQGRHYGYTF. The CDR3, as DNA: TGTGCCAGCAGCCCAGCACTACAGGGGAGGCACTATGGCTACACCTTC.

This clonotype was recorded many times. The chain joins TRBV28 to TRBJ2-5, with a weak D call TRBD1 (5 bases). The CDR3 is 14 residues long. V lost 1 base and J 2 bases, leaving 8 bases between the germline ends. Germline V gene lookup returns CDR1 MDHEN and CDR2 SYDVKM. The CDR3 sequence is CASSLSGSQETQYF. As DNA, the CDR3 is TGTGCCAGCAGTTTATCAGGGTCACAAGAGACCCAGTACTTC. Variable domain in full (rest from reference TRBV28 and TRBJ2-5): DVKVTQSSRYLVKRTGEKVFLECVQDMDHENMFWYRQDPGLGLRLIYFSYDVKMKEKGDIPEGYSVSREKKERFSLILESASTNQTSMYLCASSLSGSQETQYFGPGTRLLVL.

This clonotype was observed once. The J gene is TRBJ1-5, the V gene TRBV15, with TRBD1 matching 8 bases. The CDR3 has 16 amino acids. Germline CDR1 is LNHNV and CDR2 is YYDKDF (reference sequence). After removal of 0 bases from V and 9 bases from J, the junction contained 10 bases not matched to a gene. The CDR3 DNA is TGTGCCACCAGCAGAGAATGGACAGGGAACCTTGGGCCCCAGCATTTT. Protein product: CATSREWTGNLGPQHF. The complete variable domain, with remaining parts taken from reference TRBV15 and TRBJ1-5, reads DAMVIQNPRYQVTQFGKPVTLSCSQTLNHNVMYWYQQKSSQAPKLLFHYYDKDFNNEADTPDNFQSRRPNTSFCFLDIRSPGLGDTAMYLCATSREWTGNLGPQHFGDGTRLSIL.

This clonotype was observed many times. The rearrangement joins TRBV20-1 to TRBJ1-1, with D perhaps TRBD1 (5 bases). V lost 4 bases and J lost 3, with 12 bases in between. CDR1 and CDR2 from the germline V gene are DFQATT and SNEGSKA (reference sequence). The CDR3 contains 13 residues. The CDR3: CSAIRREYTEAFF. The CDR3 DNA reads as TGCAGTGCTATCCGCAGGGAGTACACTGAAGCTTTCTTT.

This clonotype occurred many times. The J gene is TRBJ2-7, the V gene TRBV12-5, with 9 positions matching TRBD1. CDR3 length: 13 amino acids. Unmatched junction bases numbered 2, after V lost 7 bases and J lost 1 base. In germline, CDR1 is LGHNT, CDR2 FRNRAP. CDR3 bases: TGTGCTAGTGTTGGACAGGGGTCCTACGAGCAGTACTTC. It is translated as CASVGQGSYEQYF. The full variable domain, its missing parts supplied by reference TRBV12-5 and TRBJ2-7, is DARVTQTPRHKVTEMGQEVTMRCQPILGHNTVFWYRQTMMQGLELLAYFRNRAPLDDSGMPKDRFSAEMPDATLATLKIQPSEPRDSAVYFCASVGQGSYEQYFGPGTRLTVT.

This clonotype was seen at least ten times. The chain joins TRBV19 to TRBJ1-2; D call uncertain. Germline V gene sequence: CDR1 LNHDA, CDR2 SQIVND (reference sequence). V was trimmed by 3 bases and J by 2 bases, leaving 4 bases between them. The CDR3 runs 12 residues. The CDR3 DNA follows: TGTGCCAGTAGTATTTCAAACTATGGCTACACCTTC. The encoded protein is CASSISNYGYTF.

This clonotype was seen at least ten times. This sequence joins TRBV28 and TRBJ2-7; 10 bases map to TRBD1. The CDR3 has 15 amino acids. J lost 3 bases, V lost 5 bases, and 7 bases had no gene match. CDR1 and CDR2 (germline): MDHEN, SYDVKM. In nucleotides, the CDR3 is TGTGCCAGCAGTCCGGACAGGGGGACCTACTACGAGCAGTACTTC. Translation: CASSPDRGTYYEQYF.

This chain links TRBV6-5 with TRBJ1-2; possible D gene TRBD1, 5 bases. The CDR3 contains 16 residues. Germline V gene data show CDR1 as MNHEY and CDR2 as SVGAGI. V gave up 0 bases and J gave up 5 bases, with 16 bases separating them. Written as DNA, the CDR3 is TGTGCCAGCAGTTACTCGGTGGGACGCTCATTTTATGGCTACACCTTC. Translating gives CASSYSVGRSFYGYTF.